A selection of T cell receptor beta chains follows, all from one sample in a study of T cells after yellow fever vaccination. MiXCR was run by TCRdb on the 5' RACE reads, yielding one entry per CDR3 protein. The profile shows 300,000 to 400,000 distinct CDR3 sequences, 6.2% of them singletons. The source was PBMCs, collected 5 days after the yellow fever booster vaccination. These receptors came from a man aged 25 to 40 who received the YFV17D yellow fever vaccine. Both conserved end residues are part of each CDR3. D genes are given only for firm matches. Rows give clone size only sometimes, using once, few, many, or a class for an expanded clone.

clone size	J gene	D gene	V gene	CDR3 DNA	CDR3 protein
.	TRBJ2-2	.	TRBV19	TGTGCCAGTAGTCGGATTGAGATAAGCACCGGGGAGCTGTTTTTT	CASSRIEISTGELFF
.	TRBJ1-1	.	TRBV6-6	TGTGCCAGCAGTTACTCGCACCTCACTGAAGCTTTCTTT	CASSYSHLTEAFF
few	TRBJ2-7	TRBD2	TRBV5-6	TGTGCCAGCAGCTGGGGACTAGCGGCACCAAGATCCTACGAGCAGTACTTC	CASSWGLAAPRSYEQYF
many	TRBJ1-1	TRBD1	TRBV12-3/TRBV12-4	TGTGCCAGCAGTTTAGATCAGGGGGCGCGAACTGAAGCTTTCTTT	CASSLDQGARTEAFF
few	TRBJ2-2	.	TRBV5-6	TGTGCCAGCAGCTTGGTCTTGCGGACCAGGACCGGGGAGCTGTTTTTT	CASSLVLRTRTGELFF
many	TRBJ2-1	TRBD2	TRBV10-3	TGTGCCATCAGTGAGTCGACTCTAACTGGGACTAGATCCTACAATGAGCAGTTCTTC	CAISESTLTGTRSYNEQFF
many	TRBJ2-7	.	TRBV20-1	TGCAGTGCTAGTGGGCGGGTCTGGCGCGAGCAGTACTTC	CSASGRVWREQYF
.	TRBJ2-6	.	TRBV29-1	TGCAGCGTTGGAGGGCCTGGGGCCAACGTCCTGACTTTC	CSVGGPGANVLTF
few	TRBJ1-1	.	TRBV4-2	TGTGCCAGCAGCCAAGAGGGAAAGGGAACGATGAACACTGAAGCTTTCTTT	CASSQEGKGTMNTEAFF
many	TRBJ2-2	.	TRBV12-3/TRBV12-4	TGTGCCAGCACTCGTGGGGCGGAGGGCACCGGGGAGCTGTTTTTT	CASTRGAEGTGELFF
few	TRBJ2-7	.	TRBV7-2	TGTGCCAGCAGCGCCCGGACAGCCTACGAGCAGTACTTC	CASSARTAYEQYF
many	TRBJ2-3	TRBD2	TRBV7-2	TGTGCCAGCAGCCCATTGCGGGGGGCTATACGGAATACGCAGTATTTT	CASSPLRGAIRNTQYF
many	TRBJ2-1	.	TRBV6-2/TRBV6-3	TGTGCCAGCAGTACCCCCGGGGGGCTTGTGTCTGAGCAGTTCTTC	CASSTPGGLVSEQFF
few	TRBJ1-1	.	TRBV6-2/TRBV6-3	TGTGCCAGCAGTGCTTCAGGGTTGTGGACTGAAGCTTTCTTT	CASSASGLWTEAFF
few	TRBJ2-2	.	TRBV27	TGTGCCACCCGAACCGGGGCCGGGGAGCTGTTTTTT	CATRTGAGELFF
.	TRBJ2-7	TRBD2	TRBV20-1	TGCAGTGTCAAAGGGAGGGATCTCTACGAGCAGTACTTC	CSVKGRDLYEQYF
many	TRBJ1-1	.	TRBV12-3/TRBV12-4	TGTGCCAGCAGTTTTACAGTGAACACTGAAGCTTTCTTT	CASSFTVNTEAFF
.	TRBJ2-5	.	TRBV12-3/TRBV12-4	TGTGCCAGCAGTTCGACCGGGGGCGGGGAGACCCAGTACTTC	CASSSTGGGETQYF
.	TRBJ1-5	.	TRBV7-2	TGTGCCAGCAGCTTAGTTCAGAATCAGCCCCAGCATTTT	CASSLVQNQPQHF
few	TRBJ1-5	.	TRBV19	TGTGCCAGTACTTACTCGGGGCCACGGAACAATCAGCCCCAGCATTTT	CASTYSGPRNNQPQHF
few	TRBJ2-3	.	TRBV7-2	TGTGCCAGCAGCTTAGCGGCCCCCAGCACAGATACGCAGTATTTT	CASSLAAPSTDTQYF
few	TRBJ2-1	.	TRBV7-2	TGTGCCAGCAGCACGCGGGGTAGCGGAGTCTACAATGAGCAGTTCTTC	CASSTRGSGVYNEQFF
.	TRBJ2-3	.	TRBV20-1	TGCAGTGCTGAACCGTCACATTACACAGATACGCAGTATTTT	CSAEPSHYTDTQYF
few	TRBJ2-7	.	TRBV12-5	TGTGCTAAGACCGGCGAGCAGTACTTC	CAKTGEQYF
few	TRBJ2-4	.	TRBV28	TGTGCCGCCGTAGGGATAGCCAAAAACATTCAGTACTTC	CAAVGIAKNIQYF
.	TRBJ1-1	.	TRBV5-1	TGCGCCAGCAGCTCGGGGACCCTGAACACTGAAGCTTTCTTT	CASSSGTLNTEAFF
.	TRBJ2-3	.	TRBV4-3	TGCGCCAGCAGCCAAAACCCCCGACTAGTGACAGATACGCAGTATTTT	CASSQNPRLVTDTQYF
.	TRBJ2-7	.	TRBV5-1	TGCGCCAGCAGCTTGAGAGACAGGCCATACGAGCAGTACTTC	CASSLRDRPYEQYF
many	TRBJ2-7	.	TRBV28	TGTGCCAGCAGAACCGGGTCCCTCTACGAGCAGTACTTC	CASRTGSLYEQYF
.	TRBJ2-5	.	TRBV29-1	TGCAGCGTTCCTAGTGCAGAGACCCAGTACTTC	CSVPSAETQYF
.	TRBJ2-1	TRBD2	TRBV18	TGTGCCAGCTCACCCGGGGGGGGAGATTACAATAAGCAGTTCTTC	CASSPGGGDYNKQFF
.	TRBJ2-5	.	TRBV28	TGTGCCAGCAAAACCGCCTTATTGCGGGAGACCCAGTACTTC	CASKTALLRETQYF
.	TRBJ2-7	.	TRBV24-1	TGTGCCACCAGTGATTTCTCTCGCTTC	CATSDFSRF
.	TRBJ1-2	.	TRBV19	TGTGCCAGTAACATTGGAGGTTTAGTGGGCTACACCTTC	CASNIGGLVGYTF
few	TRBJ2-7	.	TRBV20-1	TGCAGTGCACCGGGACCCAGCCGATACGAGCAGTACTTC	CSAPGPSRYEQYF
many	TRBJ2-5	.	TRBV27	TGTGCCAGTTTCCCTAGCCCGGGGGAGACCCAGTACTTC	CASFPSPGETQYF
.	TRBJ2-2	TRBD1	TRBV5-5	TGTGCCAGCACCAACACCGGGACAGGGGCCATCGGGGAGCTGTTTTTT	CASTNTGTGAIGELFF
many	TRBJ1-4	.	TRBV10-3	TGTGCCATCAGGGGGGCAACTAATGAAAAACTGTTTTTT	CAIRGATNEKLFF
few	TRBJ2-1	.	TRBV7-2	TGTGCCAGCAGCAGACAGAGAAACTCCTACAATGAGCAGTTCTTC	CASSRQRNSYNEQFF
many	TRBJ2-1	TRBD2	TRBV29-1	TGCAGCGTTGGGACTAGTAATGAGCAGTTCTTC	CSVGTSNEQFF
few	TRBJ2-2	TRBD2	TRBV24-1	TGTGCCACCTCGGGACTAGCGGGAGCCAGGAACACCGGGGAGCTGTTTTTT	CATSGLAGARNTGELFF
few	TRBJ2-1	.	TRBV14	TGTGCCAGCAGCCAAGATCGGGGACGGGGTATCCGCTCCTACAATGAGCAGTTCTTC	CASSQDRGRGIRSYNEQFF
.	TRBJ2-7	.	TRBV30	TGTGCCTGGAGTCACCAAGTGCGGGCCTACGAGCAGTACTTC	CAWSHQVRAYEQYF
few	TRBJ2-5	.	TRBV7-2	TGTGCCAGCAGCCCGGTAGAGTCAGGGTACTCCCAAGAGACCCAGTACTTC	CASSPVESGYSQETQYF
many	TRBJ2-5	.	TRBV15	TGTGCCACCAGCAGAGGGGCCCTCAAAGAGACCCAGTACTTC	CATSRGALKETQYF
few	TRBJ1-4	.	TRBV12-3/TRBV12-4	TGTGCCAGCAGTTGGGATAATGAAAAACTGTTTTTT	CASSWDNEKLFF
.	TRBJ1-1	.	TRBV12-3/TRBV12-4	TGTGCCAGCAGTTATGAGTCCATGAACACTGAAGCTTTCTTT	CASSYESMNTEAFF
many	TRBJ1-1	TRBD1	TRBV6-4	TGTGCCAGCAGTGACACAGGGGGCAAACATGAAGCTTTCTTT	CASSDTGGKHEAFF
few	TRBJ2-7	TRBD1	TRBV11-2	TGTGCCAGCAGCTCGGGGACAGGGGGCTTAAGCTCCTACGAGCAGTACTTC	CASSSGTGGLSSYEQYF
few	TRBJ2-7	.	TRBV9	TGTGCCAGCAGCGTAGGTACAGTGGGGGGCTACGAGCAGTACTTC	CASSVGTVGGYEQYF
many	TRBJ2-1	TRBD1	TRBV25-1	TGTGCCAGCAGGGAATTTGGACAGGGAGATGGTGAGCAGTTCTTC	CASREFGQGDGEQFF
many	TRBJ2-1	.	TRBV29-1	TGCAGCGTTGAAACAGCTAGACCCTACAATGAGCAGTTCTTC	CSVETARPYNEQFF
few	TRBJ1-5	TRBD1	TRBV27	TGTGCCAGCCGCCAGGGGGCCGCTAGCAATCAGCCCCAGCATTTT	CASRQGAASNQPQHF
many	TRBJ2-1	.	TRBV6-1	TGTGCCAGCAGTCGGGTCTGGGCGGACTACAATGAGCAGTTCTTC	CASSRVWADYNEQFF
few	TRBJ2-5	.	TRBV29-1	TGCAGCGTCGTGCCGGACACATACATGGAGACCCAGTACTTC	CSVVPDTYMETQYF